One TCR beta chain is described in this entry. The antigen remains undetermined. This sample stems from a study of OX40 agonist ivuxolimab in advanced cancers. Across the study: Patients receiving dose escalation had hepatocellular carcinoma, melanoma, renal cell or head and neck cancer. Three individuals attained partial responses, comprising one hepatocellular carcinoma case and two cutaneous melanoma cases.

V gave up 4 bases and J gave up 3 bases, with 23 bases separating them. The CDR3 extends over 17 amino acids. Assay used: immunoSEQ multiplex PCR; TCRdb lists only in-frame clones, some missing. Of tens of thousands of clones listed, approximately 86% are singletons. General observations from the study: Among expanded peripheral T cells, antigen specificity went undetermined. Some nonresponders likewise displayed low normalized T-cell clonal expansion.

The sequence was collected from an adult with an advanced solid tumor such as melanoma, head and neck, liver or kidney cancer. The sequenced sample was CD4+ or CD8+ T cells sorted from blood, obtained in a trial of the OX40 agonist ivuxolimab. The chain links TRBV5-3 to TRBJ2-7; a weak D match, TRBD1 (5 bases). TRBV5-3 is placed among ORFs of uncertain function. CDR3 nucleotides: TGTGCCAGAAGCACATACACCGGACATCGCCTAAGCTACGAGCAGTACTTC. Protein sequence: CARSTYTGHRLSYEQYF.